The 22 T cell receptor beta chains given below trace back to one sample, sequenced in a study of response to subunit inactivated influenza vaccine. From the RT-PCR reads, TCRdb called clonotypes with MiXCR, one entry per CDR3 protein. The sample has under 850,000 distinct CDR3 sequences; roughly 18% are singletons. The sample here was PBMCs from blood, taken 4 to 6 days after vaccination. The origin of the receptors is a man aged 45-65 years who received an inactivated influenza vaccine.

In this sample, this clonotype turned up a few times. The rearrangement joins TRBV29-1 to TRBJ2-7; D call uncertain. CDR3 length equals 11 residues. The germline CDR1 and CDR2 sequences are SQVTM and ANQGSEA. V dropped 7 bases and J dropped 0 bases, with 7 bases sitting between them. The CDR3: CSGLGSYEQYF. In nucleotides, the CDR3 is TGCAGCGGTCTGGGCTCCTACGAGCAGTACTTC.

The V call is TRBV20-1, the J call TRBJ2-3; D not certain. CDR3 length: 14 amino acids. V lost 2 bases to trimming and J lost 0 bases, with 9 bases between them. Germline loops: CDR1 DFQATT, CDR2 SNEGSKA (reference sequence). CDR3 protein: CSARLGFSTDTQYF. The CDR3 DNA is TGCAGTGCTAGATTGGGGTTTAGCACAGATACGCAGTATTTT.

This clonotype was detected many times. The chain combines TRBV20-1 with TRBJ1-1; 8 bases are a match to TRBD1. The CDR3 has 13 residues. From germline, CDR1 is DFQATT and CDR2 SNEGSKA (reference sequence). With V trimmed by 5 bases and J by 9 bases, 11 bases remained unmatched. This CDR3 is CSAGLDRGGKAFF. The CDR3 coding sequence is TGCAGTGCTGGACTCGACAGGGGCGGAAAAGCTTTCTTT.

This sequence joins TRBV7-9 and TRBJ1-1, with D unclear. CDR3 size: 15 residues. Germline V gene data show CDR1 as SEHNR and CDR2 as FQNEAQ (reference sequence). The ends were cut back, 5 bases at V and 1 base at J, with 14 bases in the middle. The chain's CDR3 is CASSPRQAENTEAFF. CDR3 coding DNA: TGTGCCAGCAGCCCCAGGCAGGCTGAGAACACTGAAGCTTTCTTT.

V is TRBV20-1 and J is TRBJ2-7; 8 nucleotides align to TRBD2. The CDR3 extends over 14 amino acids. Germline loops: CDR1 DFQATT, CDR2 SNEGSKA (reference sequence). The V and J ends lost 1 base and 4 bases, in that order; junction bases with no gene match: 6. The DNA of the CDR3 is TGCAGTGCTAGAGGCGAGACTAGCGTTTACGAGCAGTACTTC. This encodes CSARGETSVYEQYF.

The chain employs TRBV4-2 and TRBJ1-2; unclear D gene. This CDR3 region has 14 residues. The ends were cut back, 4 bases at V and 4 bases at J, with 13 bases in the middle. Germline V gene sequence: CDR1 LGHNA, CDR2 YNFKEQ. Here the CDR3 reads CASSPGLLSYGYTF. The CDR3 coding sequence is TGTGCCAGCAGCCCCGGGCTGCTCTCCTATGGCTACACCTTC.

CDR3 nucleotide sequence: TGTGCCAGCAGTGTGGACCGGGACAGAGCTAACTATGGCTACACCTTC. Protein: CASSVDRDRANYGYTF. The V gene is TRBV2, the J gene TRBJ1-2; the match to TRBD1 covers 7 bases. V lost 4 bases to trimming and J lost 0 bases; unmatched junction nucleotides: 8. The V gene's germline CDR1 is SNHLY and CDR2 FYNNEI. This CDR3 spans 16 amino acids. The variable domain in full, with the rest retrieved from reference TRBV2 and TRBJ1-2, is EPEVTQTPSHQVTQMGQEVILRCVPISNHLYFYWYRQILGQKVEFLVSFYNNEISEKSEIFDDQFSVERPDGSNFTLKIRSTKLEDSAMYFCASSVDRDRANYGYTFGSGTRLTVV.

This chain uses TRBV3-1 with TRBJ2-5, with D possibly TRBD1 on 5 matching bases. V was trimmed by 0 bases and J by 2 bases, leaving 19 bases between them. CDR1 is LGHDT, CDR2 YNNKEL, per germline (reference sequence). The length of the CDR3 is 18 residues. As DNA, the CDR3 is TGTGCCAGCAGCCAAGAGCTCCTTAAAGGACACAAACAAGAGACCCAGTACTTC. This codes for CASSQELLKGHKQETQYF.

This clonotype was counted between two and nine times. This chain connects TRBV6-2 or TRBV6-3 to TRBJ2-1; no reliable D call. The germline gives CDR1 MNHEY, CDR2 SVGEGT. The CDR3 is 14 amino acids. V was pared by 1 base and J by 7 bases, with 11 bases between. Written as DNA, the CDR3 is TGTGCCAGCAGTTACTTATCCGGTGAGAATGAGCAGTTCTTC. Residues: CASSYLSGENEQFF.

This clonotype occurred a few times. This chain joins TRBV12-3 or TRBV12-4 and TRBJ2-4; 7 bases line up with TRBD1. This CDR3 is 14 amino acids long. V was pared by 6 bases and J by 5 bases, with 7 bases of the junction left unmatched. The CDR3 is CASSLRQGQNIQYF. The CDR3 DNA reads as TGTGCCAGCAGCCTCCGACAGGGCCAAAACATTCAGTACTTC.

This clonotype was detected ten times or more. For the CDR3, the DNA is TGTGCCAGCAGCTTAGTCATGACTAGCGGGAGTAGGCACAATGAGCAGTTCTTC. Protein sequence: CASSLVMTSGSRHNEQFF. The V and J genes are TRBV11-2 and TRBJ2-1, with TRBD2 matching 12 bases. V was clipped by 1 base and J by 5 bases; unmatched bases: 9. Germline values: CDR1 SGHAT, CDR2 FQNNGV. The CDR3 is made up of 18 amino acids. The full variable domain, rest sourced from reference TRBV11-2 and TRBJ2-1, is EAGVAQSPRYKIIEKRQSVAFWCNPISGHATLYWYQQILGQGPKLLIQFQNNGVVDDSQLPKDRFSAERLKGVDSTLKIQPAKLEDSAVYLCASSLVMTSGSRHNEQFFGPGTRLTVL.

The J gene is TRBJ2-3, the V gene TRBV29-1, with a weak D call TRBD2 (5 bases). This CDR3 region has 15 residues. Germline CDR1 is SQVTM and CDR2 is ANQGSEA. Between the trimmed V and J ends, which lost 3 bases and 0 bases, there was a span of 13 bases. In nucleotides, the CDR3 is TGCAGCGTTGATTTAGGGAGCACTAGCACAGATACGCAGTATTTT. It encodes CSVDLGSTSTDTQYF.

This clonotype was counted between two and nine times. V usage is TRBV2 and J usage is TRBJ2-7; 8 bases line up with TRBD1. The germline V gene has CDR1 SNHLY and CDR2 FYNNEI. The CDR3 is 14 residues long. With V trimmed by 8 bases and J by 3 bases, 9 bases remained unmatched. The CDR3 is CASPVGDRGYEQYF. CDR3 nucleotide sequence: TGTGCCAGCCCCGTTGGTGACAGGGGCTACGAGCAGTACTTC.

In this sample, this clonotype turned up a few times. The V and J genes are TRBV10-3 and TRBJ2-1; no reliable D call. CDR3 length: 12 amino acids. V lost 4 bases, J lost 8 bases, and 9 bases lay in between. Germline V lookup: CDR1 ENHRY, CDR2 SYGVKD. The CDR3 region has the DNA TGTGCCATCAGTGCGAAAGGGTATGAGCAGTTCTTC. It specifies CAISAKGYEQFF.

This clonotype was seen only a few times. The genes are TRBV9 and TRBJ1-2, with 7 bases fitting TRBD1. The germline gives CDR1 SGDLS, CDR2 YYNGEE. V dropped 3 bases and J dropped 6; count of bases not matched to a gene: 11. The CDR3 has 15 residues. The CDR3 is CASSATTGTAHGYTF. The CDR3 DNA reads TGTGCCAGCAGCGCGACGACAGGGACGGCGCATGGCTACACCTTC.

V gene TRBV20-1 combines with J gene TRBJ2-7; TRBD2 is a possible D gene (6 bases). CDR3 size: 14 residues. Germline values: CDR1 DFQATT, CDR2 SNEGSKA (reference sequence). The ends were cut back, 3 bases at V and 0 bases at J, with 12 bases in the middle. The CDR3 loop reads CSARGTPPSYEQYF. CDR3 nucleotide sequence: TGCAGTGCTAGGGGGACTCCTCCCTCCTACGAGCAGTACTTC.

The chain joins TRBV5-6 to TRBJ1-5; 7 bases line up with TRBD1. The length of the CDR3 is 18 residues. The germline V gene encodes CDR1 SGHDT and CDR2 YYEEEE. Trimming at V came to 2 bases and at J to 0 bases, leaving 11 bases not matched to a gene. This CDR3 is CASSFYRGGGYSNQPQHF. The CDR3 DNA reads as TGTGCCAGCAGCTTTTACAGGGGTGGGGGATATAGCAATCAGCCCCAGCATTTT. Using reference TRBV5-6 and TRBJ1-5 for the parts outside the CDR3, the full variable domain is DAGVTQSPTHLIKTRGQQVTLRCSPKSGHDTVSWYQQALGQGPQFIFQYYEEEERQRGNFPDRFSGHQFPNYSSELNVNALLLGDSALYLCASSFYRGGGYSNQPQHFGDGTRLSIL.

This clonotype was seen at least ten times. V is TRBV7-2 and J is TRBJ2-5, with 8 bases fitting TRBD1. This CDR3 has 14 residues. Germline CDR1 SGHTA, CDR2 FQGNSA. Trimming at V came to 3 bases and at J to 4 bases, leaving 4 bases not matched to a gene. CDR3 in amino acids: CASSFGTGLETQYF. Here the CDR3 DNA reads TGTGCCAGCAGCTTTGGGACAGGATTAGAGACCCAGTACTTC.

The chain combines TRBV5-1 with TRBJ2-3, with TRBD1 matching over 8 bases. The CDR3 totals 14 residues. Trimming at V came to 4 bases and at J to 5 bases, leaving 6 bases not matched to a gene. Germline V gene lookup returns CDR1 SGHRS and CDR2 YFSETQ. CDR3 nucleotide sequence: TGCGCCAGCAGCCCGGGACAGGTCTTAGATACGCAGTATTTT. Translated, it gives CASSPGQVLDTQYF.

This clonotype showed up just a few times. The V gene is TRBV12-3 or TRBV12-4, the J gene TRBJ1-2; D not resolved. V lost 7 bases to trimming and J lost 1 base, with 16 bases between them. CDR3 length: 15 residues. This chain's CDR3 is CASTKRVRHNYGYTF. For the CDR3, the DNA is TGTGCCAGCACCAAAAGAGTGAGACATAACTATGGCTACACCTTC.

The rearrangement links TRBV5-6 to TRBJ2-5; D is unresolved. CDR1 SGHDT and CDR2 YYEEEE come from the germline V gene. V lost 4 bases to trimming and J lost 8 bases, with 12 bases between them. CDR3 length equals 12 residues. The CDR3 is CASSVSAKTQYF. CDR3 sequence (DNA): TGTGCCAGCAGCGTCTCCGCGAAAACCCAGTACTTC. The complete variable domain, with remaining parts taken from reference TRBV5-6 and TRBJ2-5, reads DAGVTQSPTHLIKTRGQQVTLRCSPKSGHDTVSWYQQALGQGPQFIFQYYEEEERQRGNFPDRFSGHQFPNYSSELNVNALLLGDSALYLCASSVSAKTQYFGPGTRLLVL.

The chain is built from TRBV4-2 and TRBJ2-2; 16 nucleotides align to TRBD2. The CDR3 loop spans 19 amino acids. Unmatched junction bases numbered 10, after V lost 3 bases and J lost 6 bases. Germline V lookup: CDR1 LGHNA, CDR2 YNFKEQ. CDR3 bases: TGTGCCAGCAGCCAGAGGGGACTAGCGGGGGGGTCCACCTCCGGGGAGCTGTTTTTT. Its translation is CASSQRGLAGGSTSGELFF.